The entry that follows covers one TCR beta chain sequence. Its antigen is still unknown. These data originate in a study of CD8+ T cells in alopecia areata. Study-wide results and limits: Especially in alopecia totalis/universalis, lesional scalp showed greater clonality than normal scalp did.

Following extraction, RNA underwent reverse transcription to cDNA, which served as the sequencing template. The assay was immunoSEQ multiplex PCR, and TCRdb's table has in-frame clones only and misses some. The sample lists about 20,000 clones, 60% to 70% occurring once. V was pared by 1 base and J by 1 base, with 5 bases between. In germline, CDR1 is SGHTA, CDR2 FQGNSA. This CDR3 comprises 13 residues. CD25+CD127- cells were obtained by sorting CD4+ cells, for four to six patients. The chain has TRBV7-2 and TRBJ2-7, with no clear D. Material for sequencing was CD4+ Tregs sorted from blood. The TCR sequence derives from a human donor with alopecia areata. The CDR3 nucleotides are TGTGCCAGCAGCTTAGGCAGGTCCTACGAGCAGTACTTC. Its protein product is CASSLGRSYEQYF.